A selection of T cell receptor beta chains follows, all from one sample in a study of OX40 agonist ivuxolimab in advanced cancers. Assay used: immunoSEQ multiplex PCR; TCRdb lists only in-frame clones, some missing. In the table there are some 100,000 clones, approximately 90% of which are singletons. The sequences come from CD4+ or CD8+ T cells sorted from blood, collected in a trial of the OX40 agonist ivuxolimab. Receptor source: an adult with an advanced solid tumor such as melanoma, head and neck, liver or kidney cancer. Both conserved end residues are part of each CDR3. The D gene is left open where the match is weak. Size is stated for part of the rows, as once, few or many counts, or as a class when the clone is expanded.

j_call d_call v_call clone_size cdr3_nt cdr3_aa
TRBJ2-7 NA TRBV4-3 NA TGCGCCAGCAGCCAGAAAGGGACAAACCTTTACGAGCAGTACTTC CASSQKGTNLYEQYF
TRBJ2-7 NA TRBV19 NA TGTGCCAGTAGTATAGACAGCGGCTACGAGCAGTACTTC CASSIDSGYEQYF
TRBJ2-1 NA TRBV15 NA TGTGCCACCAGCAGAGATCCAAGCGGAAGGGGAAATGAGCAGTTCTTC CATSRDPSGRGNEQFF
TRBJ1-4 TRBD1 TRBV6-6 NA TGTGCCAGCAGCTTATTGACAGGGGGCGGGGAAAAACTGTTTTTT CASSLLTGGGEKLFF
TRBJ2-5 TRBD2 TRBV2 NA TGTGCCAGCAGTGAAGCGCAGCGGGGGCTTGAGACCCAGTACTTC CASSEAQRGLETQYF
TRBJ2-7 TRBD1 TRBV15 NA TGTGCCACCAGCACAAACAGGGGCTCGTACGAGCAGTACTTC CATSTNRGSYEQYF
TRBJ2-1 NA TRBV4-3 NA TGCGCCAGCAGCCAAGATGCGCACAGGGATTACAATGAGCAGTTCTTC CASSQDAHRDYNEQFF
TRBJ2-7 TRBD2 TRBV11-3 NA TGTGCCAGCGGGCTAGCGGGACCGTACGAGCAGTACTTC CASGLAGPYEQYF
TRBJ2-2 TRBD2 TRBV2 NA TGTGCCAGCAGTGGGGGAGCGGGAGGGCCTAGCACCGGGGAGCTGTTTTTT CASSGGAGGPSTGELFF
TRBJ1-5 NA TRBV18 NA TGTGCCAGCGCACTCCATAGCAATCAGCCCCAGCATTTT CASALHSNQPQHF
TRBJ1-4 NA TRBV7-9 NA TGTGCCAGCAGCGATACGGGTCTGGGCAATGAAAAACTGTTTTTT CASSDTGLGNEKLFF
TRBJ1-2 TRBD1 TRBV6-6 NA TGTGCCAGCAGTTACGTCGGGACAGGGGGTTACTACACCTTC CASSYVGTGGYYTF
TRBJ2-5 NA TRBV5-6 NA TGTGCCAGCAGCTCCCTGGGGCCGCTCTCCCAAGAGACCCAGTACTTC CASSSLGPLSQETQYF
TRBJ2-4 NA TRBV28 NA TGTGCCAGCAACTTACCCCAAGAAAACATTCAGTACTTC CASNLPQENIQYF
TRBJ2-7 TRBD1 TRBV28 NA TGTGCCAGCAGTTTATATGGGACAGGGGTCTACGAGCAGTACTTC CASSLYGTGVYEQYF
TRBJ2-1 NA TRBV7-2 NA TGTGCCAGCAGCTTAGCAGGCGGGATAATCTACAATGAGCAGTTCTTC CASSLAGGIIYNEQFF
TRBJ2-7 NA TRBV28 NA TGTGCCAGCAGTTCTAGTTTTCTACTGGCCTACGAGCAGTACTTC CASSSSFLLAYEQYF
TRBJ2-3 NA TRBV7-2 NA TGTGCCAGCAGCTCCCTACCAACTAGCACAGATACGCAGTATTTT CASSSLPTSTDTQYF
TRBJ1-5 NA TRBV7-9 NA TGTGCCAGCAGCTTAGATTGGTTTCAGCCCCAGCATTTT CASSLDWFQPQHF
TRBJ1-3 TRBD1 TRBV4-3 NA TGCGCCAGCAGCCAAGGCAGGGGGACCATATATTTT CASSQGRGTIYF
TRBJ2-7 TRBD1 TRBV5-1 NA TGCGCCAGCAGCTTTCAGGGGGCGTTATACGAGCAGTACTTC CASSFQGALYEQYF
TRBJ2-7 NA TRBV7-6 NA TGTGCCAGCAGCTTAGGGCGGGGGCTTGCCTACGAGCAGTACTTC CASSLGRGLAYEQYF
TRBJ2-3 NA TRBV11-2 NA TGTGCCAGCAGCTTTCCAGCGGTACCAAAAACGCAGTATTTT CASSFPAVPKTQYF
TRBJ1-5 TRBD1 TRBV27 few TGTGCCAGCAGTACCCTCGGACAGGGCGCGCATTTT CASSTLGQGAHF
TRBJ1-5 NA TRBV7-2 NA TGTGCCAGCAGTCGAAGGGGGGATCAGCCCCAGCATTTT CASSRRGDQPQHF
TRBJ2-5 NA TRBV11-2 NA TGTGCCAGCAGCCGCCTGGGGGAGACCCAGTACTTC CASSRLGETQYF
TRBJ2-7 TRBD1 TRBV28 NA TGTGCCAGCAGTTCAACCGGGACAGGGGTCTACGAGCAGTACTTC CASSSTGTGVYEQYF
TRBJ2-2 NA TRBV28 NA TGTGCCACGAAAACGGGAGCGTTGGTAGCCGGGGAGCTGTTTTTT CATKTGALVAGELFF
TRBJ2-3 TRBD2 TRBV4-2 NA TGTGCCAGCAGCCAAGGGGCTAGCGGGAACACAGATACGCAGTATTTT CASSQGASGNTDTQYF
TRBJ2-4 NA TRBV15 NA TGTGCCACCAGCAGAGAGCGGACGGGGAACCTAGCCAAAAACATTCAGTACTTC CATSRERTGNLAKNIQYF
TRBJ2-1 NA TRBV7-9 once TGTGCCAGCAGCTTTTCTGGGGGGGCGGTCAATGAGCAGTTCTTC CASSFSGGAVNEQFF
TRBJ1-5 NA TRBV30 once TGTGCCTGGAGTGTACCTCCAGGACACAACTCCAAACCCAATCAGCCCCAGCATTTT CAWSVPPGHNSKPNQPQHF
TRBJ2-7 TRBD2 TRBV7-2 NA TGTGCCAGCAGCTTATCTAGCGGGAACTACGAGCAGTACTTC CASSLSSGNYEQYF
TRBJ1-4 NA TRBV5-5 NA TGTGCCAGCAGCTTGGGTGGACCTAATGAAAAACTGTTTTTT CASSLGGPNEKLFF
TRBJ2-3 TRBD2 TRBV7-2 NA TGTGCCAGCAGCTTCCAAACTAGCGGATCCACAGATACGCAGTATTTT CASSFQTSGSTDTQYF
TRBJ1-5 TRBD1 TRBV6-4 NA TGTGCCAGCAGTCACCGGACAGGGTTAAGCAATCAGCCCCAGCATTTT CASSHRTGLSNQPQHF
TRBJ2-7 NA TRBV7-2 NA TGTGCCAGCAGCTTAGTCCGAGCGGGCGGTTCCTACGAGCAGTACTTC CASSLVRAGGSYEQYF
TRBJ2-6 TRBD1 TRBV4-3 NA TGCGCCAGCAGCCAAGTATTGATTGGGGGACAGGGCTCTGGGGCCAACGTCCTGACTTTC CASSQVLIGGQGSGANVLTF
TRBJ1-4 NA TRBV6-5 NA TGTGCCAGCAGTTACTCGACCATGGCAACTAATGAAAAACTGTTTTTT CASSYSTMATNEKLFF
TRBJ1-1 TRBD1 TRBV28 NA TGTGCCAGCAGTTTTCCGGGACAGGGGACGAACACTGAAGCTTTCTTT CASSFPGQGTNTEAFF
TRBJ2-7 TRBD2 TRBV7-2 NA TGTGCCAGCAGCTTATCTAGCGGCTACGAGCAGTACTTC CASSLSSGYEQYF
TRBJ1-1 NA TRBV6-5 few TGTGCCAGCAGTTACTCTTTACGCACTGAAGCTTTCTTT CASSYSLRTEAFF
TRBJ2-7 TRBD1 TRBV6-1 NA TGTGCCAGCAAGACCGGGACAGGGGTCTACGAGCAGTACTTC CASKTGTGVYEQYF
TRBJ2-6 NA TRBV9 NA TGTGCCAGCAGCGCGGACCCCTCTGGGGCCAACGTCCTGACTTTC CASSADPSGANVLTF
TRBJ1-1 NA TRBV2 NA TGTGCCAGCAACACGGCGGGGGGCGCGACTGAAGCTTTCTTT CASNTAGGATEAFF
TRBJ2-7 TRBD1 TRBV4-3 NA TGCGCCAGCAGCCAATACATCGGGACAGAATCTTACGTCGAGCAGTACTTC CASSQYIGTESYVEQYF
TRBJ2-7 NA TRBV5-1 NA TGCGCCAGCAGCTTGGGGCAAACCGGGGGGCGTTACGAGCAGTACTTC CASSLGQTGGRYEQYF
TRBJ1-4 NA TRBV7-8 NA TGTGCCAGCAGCTTATTACCAGGTTCGAATGAAAAACTGTTTTTT CASSLLPGSNEKLFF
TRBJ1-2 TRBD1 TRBV6-6 NA TGTGCCAGCAGTCGCTCGACAGGGGGCTATGGCTACACCTTC CASSRSTGGYGYTF
TRBJ1-5 NA TRBV19 NA TGTGCCAGTAGTACACCCGGGACCGCAAACACTTATAGCAATCAGCCCCAGCATTTT CASSTPGTANTYSNQPQHF
TRBJ2-4 NA TRBV12-2 few TGTGCAAGTCGCTTAGTGGCAGCGAACATTCAGTACTTC CASRLVAANIQYF
TRBJ2-4 NA TRBV19 few TGTGCCAGTAGTATGCTGAGCCCAGCTGACATTCAGTACTTC CASSMLSPADIQYF